This TCR beta chain was recovered during a study of blood T cell repertoires in COVID-19. Study background: Collection of acute and convalescent COVID-19 samples took place in the United States, Italy and Spain. T cells, B-cell-depleted T cells, or PBMCs supplied cDNA or gDNA.

Those enrolled, adults aged roughly 18 to 89 years, came from 20 to 25 US areas. Clinical history as reported by participants underpinned cohort assignment. Trimming removed 3 bases at V and 0 bases at J, with 8 bases between. The CDR3 runs 15 residues. Looked up from germline, CDR1 is MDHEN and CDR2 is SYDVKM. A note on this clone: Other DNA sequences in this sample translate to the same CDR3.

Profiling relied on immunoSEQ multiplex PCR, and the TCRdb table lists in-frame clones only, not all of them. The sample records 280,000 or so clones, nearly 90% being singletons. V is TRBV28 and J is TRBJ2-2; tentatively, D is TRBD2 (5 bases). The sample consisted of PBMCs or T cells enriched from blood (not recorded which). The TCR comes from a woman younger than 30 with acute COVID-19. CDR3 DNA sequence: TGTGCCAGCAGTTTGGCTAGCTCGAACACCGGGGAGCTGTTTTTT. Its protein is CASSLASSNTGELFF.